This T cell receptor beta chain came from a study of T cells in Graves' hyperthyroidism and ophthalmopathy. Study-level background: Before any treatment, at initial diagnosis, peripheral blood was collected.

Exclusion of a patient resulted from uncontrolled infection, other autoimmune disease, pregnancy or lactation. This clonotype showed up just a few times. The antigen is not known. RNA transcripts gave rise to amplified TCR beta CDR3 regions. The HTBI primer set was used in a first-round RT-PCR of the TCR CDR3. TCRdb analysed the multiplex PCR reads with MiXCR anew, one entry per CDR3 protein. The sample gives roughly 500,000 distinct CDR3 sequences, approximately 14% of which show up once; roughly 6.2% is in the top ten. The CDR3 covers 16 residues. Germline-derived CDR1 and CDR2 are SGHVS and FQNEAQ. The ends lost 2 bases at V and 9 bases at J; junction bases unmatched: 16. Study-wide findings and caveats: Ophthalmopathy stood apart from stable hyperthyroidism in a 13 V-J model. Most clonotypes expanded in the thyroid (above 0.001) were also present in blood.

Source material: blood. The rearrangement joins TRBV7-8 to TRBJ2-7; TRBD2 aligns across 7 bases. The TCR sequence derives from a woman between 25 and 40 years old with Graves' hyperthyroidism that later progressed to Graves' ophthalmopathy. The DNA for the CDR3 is TGTGCCAGCAGCTTAACTAGGACTAGTTCGAGAGGGTTGCAGTACTTC. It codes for CASSLTRTSSRGLQYF. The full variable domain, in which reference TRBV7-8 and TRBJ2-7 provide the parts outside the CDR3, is GAGVSQSPRYKVAKRGQDVALRCDPISGHVSLFWYQQALGQGPEFLTYFQNEAQLDKSGLPSDRFFAERPEGSVSTLKIQRTQQEDSAVYLCASSLTRTSSRGLQYFGPGTRLTVT.